This TCR beta chain is from a study of post-analysis software for immune sequencing data. Study-level findings and limits: Relative to controls, patients with multiple sclerosis showed significantly lower normalized Chao1 diversity. Strong co-clustering by F measure linked samples that shared a preparation batch. TRBV5-6, TRBV5-1 and TRBV20-1 belonged to a set of about 5 TRBV segments that were more frequent in patients than controls.

V was pared by 1 base and J by 1 base, with 5 bases of the junction left unmatched. The CDR3 covers 18 residues. Germline-derived CDR1 and CDR2 are SGHTA and FQGNSA. Notes on this clonotype: Its target is unknown.

Unique molecular identifiers were carried by the TCR beta cDNA libraries. T cells numbering 1 to 10 million yielded cDNA molecules that totaled about 500,000. Each CDR3 protein is one row after TCRdb ran MiXCR on the PCR reads. The sample consists of hundreds of thousands of distinct CDR3 sequences, less than 35% of them appearing once. The material sequenced was blood. The TCR originated in a girl between 5 and 17 years old with multiple sclerosis. The chain links TRBV7-2 to TRBJ2-6; 9 bases are a match to TRBD1. DNA of the CDR3: TGTGCCAGCAGCTTAGTCGGGACAGGGACTTCTGGGGCCAACGTCCTGACTTTC. Translating gives CASSLVGTGTSGANVLTF.